The 12 T cell receptor beta chains listed next were all sequenced from one sample in a study of blood T cell repertoires in COVID-19. Using immunoSEQ multiplex PCR, the repertoire was profiled, and TCRdb retains in-frame clones only, with some absent. The sample lists about 260,000 clones, 70% to 90% occurring once. Sequencing was done on a sample of peripheral blood. Receptor source: a woman in her fifties or sixties with acute or convalescent COVID-19.

This chain links TRBV9 with TRBJ2-3, with TRBD2 identical over 10 bases. This CDR3 has 17 amino acids. Trimming took 2 bases from V and 0 from J; bases not matched to a gene: 6. Germline CDR1 is SGDLS and CDR2 is YYNGEE. The CDR3 sequence is CASSVIAGGTSTDTQYF. CDR3 nucleotide sequence: TGTGCCAGCAGCGTCATAGCGGGAGGTACTAGCACAGATACGCAGTATTTT.

The chain joins TRBV19 to TRBJ1-4, with D unresolved. CDR3 length: 15 amino acids. V lost 6 bases and J lost 6, with 17 bases in between. Germline V lookup: CDR1 LNHDA, CDR2 SQIVND (reference sequence). CDR3: CASRDRGGSDEKLFF. The CDR3, as DNA: TGTGCCAGTAGGGACCGGGGAGGGTCGGATGAAAAACTGTTTTTT. The whole variable domain, filled in from reference TRBV19 and TRBJ1-4, reads DGGITQSPKYLFRKEGQNVTLSCEQNLNHDAMYWYRQDPGQGLRLIYYSQIVNDFQKGDIAEGYSVSREKKESFPLTVTSAQKNPTAFYLCASRDRGGSDEKLFFGSGTQLSVL.

J is TRBJ2-3 and V is TRBV18, with 8 positions matching TRBD2. The CDR3 has 19 residues. With 3 bases clipped from V and 1 base from J, the junction kept 15 bases outside the gene matches. Germline loops: CDR1 KGHSH, CDR2 LQKENI. This CDR3 reads CASSPGLESTWRGTDTQYF. CDR3 nucleotide sequence: TGTGCCAGCTCACCGGGACTAGAAAGCACTTGGCGGGGCACAGATACGCAGTATTTT.

In its sample, this clone was seen once. CDR3 in amino acids: CASSSLLAQNTGELFF. In DNA, the CDR3 is TGCGCCAGCAGCTCCCTTCTAGCACAGAACACCGGGGAGCTGTTTTTT. This chain connects TRBV5-1 to TRBJ2-2; the D gene is possibly TRBD2 (5 bases). The CDR3 is 16 residues long. The germline V and J ends were trimmed by 3 bases and 1 base, with 13 bases remaining between them. Germline V CDR1 and CDR2: SGHRS, YFSETQ.

There are a few counts of this clone. V usage is TRBV19 and J usage is TRBJ1-5; 9 bases agree with TRBD1. This CDR3 contains 14 residues. J lost 5 bases, V lost 5 bases, and 4 bases had no gene match. CDR1 is LNHDA and CDR2 is SQIVND in the germline V gene (reference sequence). The DNA of the CDR3 is TGTGCCAGTAGTGTGGACAGGGGCGATCAGCCCCAGCATTTT. Translating it yields CASSVDRGDQPQHF.

The chain employs TRBV29-1 and TRBJ2-1, with D possibly being TRBD1 (6 bases). The V end lost 7 bases, the J end lost 0 bases, and 13 bases lay between the germline ends. Germline V gene data show CDR1 as SQVTM and CDR2 as ANQGSEA. The CDR3 sequence is 14 residues long. CDR3 region: CSATDSDSYNEQFF. The CDR3 bases are TGCAGCGCGACGGACAGCGACTCCTACAATGAGCAGTTCTTC.

A word on this clone: Other DNA sequences of this sample code for an identical CDR3. The gene calls are TRBV5-1 and TRBJ1-1, with no clear D. Germline values: CDR1 SGHRS, CDR2 YFSETQ. CDR3 length: 13 amino acids. V lost 0 bases and J 5 bases, leaving 8 bases between the germline ends. The CDR3 region has the DNA TGCGCCAGCAGCTTGGTAAGAGGGACTGAAGCTTTCTTT. It yields the protein CASSLVRGTEAFF.

The chain uses TRBV5-4 and TRBJ2-5; 12 positions match TRBD2. This CDR3 has 15 residues. CDR1 is SGHNT, CDR2 YYREEE, per germline (reference sequence). The V gene end was trimmed by 3 bases and the J gene end by 5 bases; junction bases not matched to a gene: 5. CDR3 protein: CASSSGLAGWETQYF. For the CDR3, the DNA is TGTGCCAGCAGCTCCGGACTAGCGGGATGGGAGACCCAGTACTTC.

This chain uses TRBV10-3 with TRBJ1-6; possibly TRBD1 for D (6 bases). CDR3 size: 15 residues. V lost 2 bases, J lost 3 bases, and 8 bases lay in between. Germline V gene data show CDR1 as ENHRY and CDR2 as SYGVKD. CDR3 DNA: TGTGCCATCAGTGAGAGGACAGACTATAATTCACCCCTCCACTTT. Protein product: CAISERTDYNSPLHF.

This clone appeared once. The V gene is TRBV28, the J gene TRBJ1-2, with D perhaps TRBD1 (5 bases). The CDR3 runs 13 residues. Trimming stripped 5 bases from V and 4 bases from J, with 11 bases between. Germline values: CDR1 MDHEN, CDR2 SYDVKM. The CDR3 coding sequence is TGTGCCAGCAGTGGGGCCCCAATCTATGGCTACACCTTC. Translating gives CASSGAPIYGYTF.

The rearrangement joins TRBV5-1 to TRBJ1-1; the D is unclear. The CDR3 length is 15 residues. From germline, CDR1 is SGHRS and CDR2 YFSETQ. Trimming removed 0 bases from V and 4 bases from J, with 13 bases in between. The CDR3 coding sequence is TGCGCCAGCAGCTTGGGAGGGCCAAGGGTCACTGAAGCTTTCTTT. Protein: CASSLGGPRVTEAFF. Full variable domain (outside the CDR3, taken from reference TRBV5-1 and TRBJ1-1): KAGVTQTPRYLIKTRGQQVTLSCSPISGHRSVSWYQQTPGQGLQFLFEYFSETQRNKGNFPGRFSGRQFSNSRSEMNVSTLELGDSALYLCASSLGGPRVTEAFFGQGTRLTVV.

The CDR3 sequence: CATSRAQGYEQYF. The DNA of the CDR3 is TGTGCCACCAGCAGAGCACAGGGCTACGAGCAGTACTTC. The V gene is TRBV15, the J gene TRBJ2-7, with D possibly TRBD1 on 6 matching bases. Trimming took 1 base from V and 3 from J, leaving 7 bases between them. The CDR3 consists of 13 residues. Germline CDR1 is LNHNV and CDR2 is YYDKDF (reference sequence).